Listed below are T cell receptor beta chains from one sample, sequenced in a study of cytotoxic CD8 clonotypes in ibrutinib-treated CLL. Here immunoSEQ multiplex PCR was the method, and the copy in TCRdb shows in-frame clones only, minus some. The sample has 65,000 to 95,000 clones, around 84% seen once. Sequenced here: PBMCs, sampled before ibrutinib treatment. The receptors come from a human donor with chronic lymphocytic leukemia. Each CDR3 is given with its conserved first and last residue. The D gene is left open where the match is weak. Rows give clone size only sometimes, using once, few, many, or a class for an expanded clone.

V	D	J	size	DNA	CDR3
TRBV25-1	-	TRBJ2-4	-	TGTGCCAGCAGTGAATTATCGGGGGATAAAAACATTCAGTACTTC	CASSELSGDKNIQYF
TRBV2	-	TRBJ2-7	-	TGTGCCACGGCACAGGGCCTTCTCTCCTACGAGCAGTACTTC	CATAQGLLSYEQYF
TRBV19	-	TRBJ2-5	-	TGTGCCAGTAGGGGAGTGTACCAAGAGACCCAGTACTTC	CASRGVYQETQYF
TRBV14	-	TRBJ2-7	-	TGTGCCAGCAGCCAATTGGGTCAGCGGGTAGAGCAGTACTTC	CASSQLGQRVEQYF
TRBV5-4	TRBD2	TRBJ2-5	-	TGTGCCAGCAGCTTGATGGGAGCGGGACAAGAGACCCAGTACTTC	CASSLMGAGQETQYF
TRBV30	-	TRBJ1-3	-	TGTGCCTGGAGTGGAAGGGTGAGGGCTGGAAACACCATATATTTT	CAWSGRVRAGNTIYF
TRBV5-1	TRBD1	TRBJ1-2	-	TGCGCCAGCAGCTTTGGCCGTTCCGGACAGGATTATAACTATGGCTACACCTTC	CASSFGRSGQDYNYGYTF
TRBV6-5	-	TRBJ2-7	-	TGTGCCAGCAGTTCCTCCCGGGACCGCACCTACGAGCAGTACTTC	CASSSSRDRTYEQYF
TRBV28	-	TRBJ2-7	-	TGTGCCAGCAGTTTACCCACCCTGTTCTACGAGCAGTACTTC	CASSLPTLFYEQYF
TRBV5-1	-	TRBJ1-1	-	TGCGCCAGCAGCATGACCAGGGGTGCCACTGAAGCTTTCTTT	CASSMTRGATEAFF
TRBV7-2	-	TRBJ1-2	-	TGTGCCAGCAGCGGCCTGGGGGGCGGGGGATCTATCTATGGCTACACCTTC	CASSGLGGGGSIYGYTF
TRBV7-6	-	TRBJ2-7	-	TGTGCCAGCAGCTTAGCGCAGGACTGGGGTACGAGGCAGTACTTC	CASSLAQDWGTRQYF
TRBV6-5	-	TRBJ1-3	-	TGTGCCAGCAGTCCCAGTTGGGGATCTGGAAACACCATATATTTT	CASSPSWGSGNTIYF
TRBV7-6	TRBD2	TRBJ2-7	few	TGTGCCAGCAGCTTTACTAGCGTAGGCGAGCAGTACTTC	CASSFTSVGEQYF
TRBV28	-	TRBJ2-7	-	TGTGCCAGCAGGCCCCCTGGACTCGGAAGCTCCTACGAGCAGTACTTC	CASRPPGLGSSYEQYF
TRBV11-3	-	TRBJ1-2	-	TGTGCCAGCAGCGAGGCGGGGTTCGGCTACACCTTC	CASSEAGFGYTF
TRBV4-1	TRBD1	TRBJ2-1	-	TGCGCCAGCAGCTTTGGGCCCAGGGGGCGAGAGCAGTTCTTC	CASSFGPRGREQFF
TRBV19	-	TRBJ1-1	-	TGTGCCACCGGAGACAACAAGTTACAGGTCTCTAGAGTGGAAGCTTTCTTT	CATGDNKLQVSRVEAFF
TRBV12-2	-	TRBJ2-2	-	TGTGCAAGTCGCTTAGCCCGGGGTCTCTTCACCGGGGAGCTGTTTTTT	CASRLARGLFTGELFF
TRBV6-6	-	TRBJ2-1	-	TGTGCCAGCAGTTACGGAGTGGCTAGCGAGCAGTTCTTC	CASSYGVASEQFF
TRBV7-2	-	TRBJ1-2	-	TGTGCCAGCAGCCAGACAAATACTAACAGTGTCTATGGCTACACCTTC	CASSQTNTNSVYGYTF
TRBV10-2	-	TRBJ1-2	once	TGCGCCAGCAGTGACCCTGGAGGGGGGGCCTCCTATGGCTACACCTTC	CASSDPGGGASYGYTF
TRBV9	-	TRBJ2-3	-	TGTGCCAGCAGCGGAATGGAGGGGCTTCCTTCCACAGATACGCAGTATTTT	CASSGMEGLPSTDTQYF
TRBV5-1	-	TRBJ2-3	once	TGCGCCAGCAGCTCCTCTCCCGGGGATACGCAGTATTTT	CASSSSPGDTQYF
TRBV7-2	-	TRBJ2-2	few	TGTGCCAGCAGCGCTGACAACACCGGGGAGCTGTTTTTT	CASSADNTGELFF
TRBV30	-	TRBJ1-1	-	TGTGCCTGGAGTGTAAGGGGTCTAACTGAAGCTTTCTTT	CAWSVRGLTEAFF
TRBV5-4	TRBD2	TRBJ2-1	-	TGTGCCAGCTATCCGGGACTAGCGGAATACAATGAGCAGTTCTTC	CASYPGLAEYNEQFF
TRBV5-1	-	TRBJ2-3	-	TGCGCCAGCAGCTTGCGCCAGGAATCGGATACGCAGTATTTT	CASSLRQESDTQYF
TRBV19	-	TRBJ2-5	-	TGTGCCAGTAGTACCATCGCTGGGGGGTTAGACCAAGAGACCCAGTACTTC	CASSTIAGGLDQETQYF